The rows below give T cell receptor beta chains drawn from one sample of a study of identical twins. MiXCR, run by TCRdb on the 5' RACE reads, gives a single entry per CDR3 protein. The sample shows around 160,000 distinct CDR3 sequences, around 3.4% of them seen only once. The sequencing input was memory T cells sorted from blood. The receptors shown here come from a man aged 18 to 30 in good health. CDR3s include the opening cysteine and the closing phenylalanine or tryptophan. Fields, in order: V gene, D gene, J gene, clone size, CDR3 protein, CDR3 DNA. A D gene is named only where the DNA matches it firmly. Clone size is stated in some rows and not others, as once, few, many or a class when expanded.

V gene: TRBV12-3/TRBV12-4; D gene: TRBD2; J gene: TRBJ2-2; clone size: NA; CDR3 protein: CASSRTSGRVGGELFF; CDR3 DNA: TGTGCCAGCAGTCGGACTAGCGGGAGGGTCGGCGGGGAGCTGTTTTTT
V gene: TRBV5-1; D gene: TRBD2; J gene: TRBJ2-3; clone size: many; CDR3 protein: CASSVAGQDTQYF; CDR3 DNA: TGCGCCAGCAGCGTAGCGGGGCAAGATACGCAGTATTTT
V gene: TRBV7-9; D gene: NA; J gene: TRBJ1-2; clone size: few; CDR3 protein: CASPSRIFDGYTF; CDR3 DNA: TGTGCCAGCCCGAGCAGGATTTTTGATGGCTACACCTTC
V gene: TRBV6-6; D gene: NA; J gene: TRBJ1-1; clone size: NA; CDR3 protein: CATAKGGTEAFF; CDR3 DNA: TGTGCCACTGCGAAGGGTGGCACTGAAGCTTTCTTT
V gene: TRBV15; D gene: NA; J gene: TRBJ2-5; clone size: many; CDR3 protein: CATSRDLRETQYF; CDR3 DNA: TGTGCCACCAGCAGAGATCTCAGGGAGACCCAGTACTTC
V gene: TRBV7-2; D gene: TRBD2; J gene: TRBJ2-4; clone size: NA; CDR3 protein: CASSLSGRVTKNIQYF; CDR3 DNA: TGTGCCAGCAGCTTAAGCGGGAGGGTAACCAAAAACATTCAGTACTTC
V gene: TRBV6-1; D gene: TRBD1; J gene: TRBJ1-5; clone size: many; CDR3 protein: CASSAGQGVNQPQHF; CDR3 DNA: TGTGCCAGCAGTGCAGGACAGGGGGTGAATCAGCCCCAGCATTTT
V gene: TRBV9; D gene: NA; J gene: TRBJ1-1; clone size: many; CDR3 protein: CASGSEMNTEAFF; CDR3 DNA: TGTGCCAGCGGGTCCGAAATGAACACTGAAGCTTTCTTT
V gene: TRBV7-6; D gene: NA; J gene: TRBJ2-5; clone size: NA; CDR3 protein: CASSPQLRDFSQYF; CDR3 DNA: TGTGCCAGCAGCCCACAACTACGGGACTTTTCCCAGTACTTC
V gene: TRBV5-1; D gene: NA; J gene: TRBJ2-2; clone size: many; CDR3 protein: CASRNHRDTNTGELFF; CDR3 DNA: TGCGCCAGCAGAAACCACCGGGACACGAACACCGGGGAGCTGTTTTTT
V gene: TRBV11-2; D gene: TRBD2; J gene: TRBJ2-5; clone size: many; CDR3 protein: CASSSSLAGRQETQYF; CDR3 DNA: TGTGCCAGCAGCTCCTCACTAGCGGGACGACAAGAGACCCAGTACTTC
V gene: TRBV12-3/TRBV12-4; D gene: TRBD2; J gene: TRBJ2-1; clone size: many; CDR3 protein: CASTGGLAGVGEQFF; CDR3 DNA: TGTGCCAGCACCGGGGGGCTAGCGGGAGTGGGTGAGCAGTTCTTC
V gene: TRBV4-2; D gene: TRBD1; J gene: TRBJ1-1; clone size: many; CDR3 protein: CASSPGTENTEAFF; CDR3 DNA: TGTGCCAGCAGCCCGGGGACAGAAAACACTGAAGCTTTCTTT
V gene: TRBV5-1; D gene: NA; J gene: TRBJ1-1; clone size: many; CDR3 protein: CASSYNRELEAFF; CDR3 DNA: TGCGCCAGCAGCTACAACAGGGAGTTGGAAGCTTTCTTT
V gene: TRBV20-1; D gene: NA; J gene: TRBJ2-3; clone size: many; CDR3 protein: CSARDPDTQYF; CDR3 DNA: TGCAGTGCTAGAGATCCTGATACGCAGTATTTT
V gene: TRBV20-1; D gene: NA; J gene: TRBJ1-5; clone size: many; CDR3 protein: CSAREDRDYQPQHF; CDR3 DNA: TGCAGTGCTAGAGAGGACAGAGACTATCAGCCCCAGCATTTT
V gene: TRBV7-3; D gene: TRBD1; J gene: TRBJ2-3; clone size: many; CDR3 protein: CASSLIGRGGRTGGARDTQYF; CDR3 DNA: TGTGCCAGCAGCTTAATAGGGAGAGGAGGGAGGACAGGGGGCGCGCGAGATACGCAGTATTTT